Each of the 27 T cell receptor beta chains below was sequenced from the same sample in a study of cytomegalovirus exposure and HLA in healthy donors. Only in-frame clones appear in the TCRdb table, and some are missing; sequencing was by immunoSEQ multiplex PCR. Here the sample spans roughly 120,000 clones, around 94% being singletons. Material: PBMCs. All receptors derive from a woman in her late teens or twenties in good health and CMV-seronegative.

The chain joins TRBV7-9 to TRBJ1-6; the D is unclear. In germline, CDR1 is SEHNR, CDR2 FQNEAQ (reference sequence). V was pared by 1 base and J by 7 bases, with 11 bases between. The CDR3 loop spans 15 amino acids. CDR3 region: CASSLDFGGNSPLHF. The DNA of the CDR3 is TGTGCCAGCAGCTTAGACTTCGGCGGGAATTCACCCCTCCACTTT.

J is TRBJ2-6 and V is TRBV7-3; no clear D gene. CDR3 length equals 16 residues. Trimming cost V 3 bases and J 1 base, with 10 bases left between them. CDR1 is SGHTA, CDR2 FQGTGA, per germline. The CDR3 region is CASSFPTSSGANVLTF. In DNA form, the CDR3 reads TGTGCCAGCAGCTTCCCCACTTCATCTGGGGCCAACGTCCTGACTTTC.

This clone was detected a few times. This rearrangement joins TRBV14 to TRBJ2-2, with 7 nucleotides matching TRBD2. The germline gives CDR1 SGHDN, CDR2 FVKESK. The CDR3 runs to 15 residues. V dropped 4 bases and J dropped 7; count of bases not matched to a gene: 9. Written as DNA, the CDR3 is TGTGCCAGCAGCCCAACTAGCGATTTGGGCGGGGAGCTGTTTTTT. Protein sequence: CASSPTSDLGGELFF.

For the CDR3, the DNA is TGTGCCAGTAGTCCCCAAGGGGGCGTTACTGAAGCTTTCTTT. Its translation is CASSPQGGVTEAFF. The V and J genes are TRBV19 and TRBJ1-1, with 7 positions matching TRBD1. Germline assignment: CDR1 LNHDA and CDR2 SQIVND (reference sequence). Trimming at V came to 5 bases and at J to 5 bases, leaving 8 bases not matched to a gene. The CDR3 is 14 amino acids.

This sequence joins TRBV20-1 and TRBJ2-7; D ambiguous. Germline CDR1 and CDR2: DFQATT and SNEGSKA (reference sequence). V was cut by 5 bases and J by 1 base, with 6 bases left in between. This CDR3 has 11 residues. The CDR3 sequence is CSALASYEQYF. In nucleotides, the CDR3 is TGCAGTGCTCTTGCGTCCTACGAGCAGTACTTC.

The chain has TRBV7-2 and TRBJ2-7; a weak D match, TRBD1 (5 bases). Germline CDR1 is SGHTA and CDR2 is FQGNSA. The CDR3 is made up of 14 amino acids. V was trimmed by 3 bases and J by 6 bases, leaving 15 bases between them. CDR3 DNA: TGTGCCAGCAGCTTGGGGCCCGTCTTAGGCGAGCAGTACTTC. Translating gives CASSLGPVLGEQYF.

The chain has TRBV14 and TRBJ1-1; D is uncertain. Trimming left V 1 base short and J 5 bases short, with 11 bases between. Germline V CDR1 and CDR2: SGHDN, FVKESK. There are 14 residues in the CDR3. The CDR3 DNA sequence: TGTGCCAGCAGCCAAGCACTGGCGGGGACTGAAGCTTTCTTT. It yields the protein CASSQALAGTEAFF.

The chain has TRBV5-1 and TRBJ1-4, with 8 bases aligning to TRBD1. The germline V gene has CDR1 SGHRS and CDR2 YFSETQ. There are 14 residues in the CDR3. V lost 2 bases to trimming and J lost 8 bases; unmatched junction nucleotides: 5. CDR3 protein: CASSFGQGAEKLFF. DNA for the CDR3: TGCGCCAGCAGCTTTGGGCAGGGGGCGGAAAAACTGTTTTTT.

This chain links TRBV6-5 with TRBJ2-1; TRBD2 agrees at 11 bases. With 7 bases clipped from V and 7 bases from J, the junction kept 9 bases outside the gene matches. Germline V lookup: CDR1 MNHEY, CDR2 SVGAGI. The CDR3 is 15 amino acids. In DNA form, the CDR3 reads TGTGCCAGCACCAGGACTAGCGGGCCTCTTAATGAGCAGTTCTTC. Its translation: CASTRTSGPLNEQFF.

The chain combines TRBV5-1 with TRBJ2-7; TRBD1 matches 7 bases. This CDR3 region has 15 residues. With V trimmed by 4 bases and J by 0 bases, 7 bases remained unmatched. Per the germline V gene, CDR1 is SGHRS and CDR2 is YFSETQ. CDR3 bases: TGCGCCAGCAGCCAAGGGACAGAGCCCTCCTACGAGCAGTACTTC. The encoded protein is CASSQGTEPSYEQYF.

V gene TRBV12-5 combines with J gene TRBJ2-7; 10 positions agree with TRBD1. The CDR3 is 13 residues long. Trimming took 6 bases from V and 4 from J; bases not matched to a gene: 3. CDR1 is LGHNT, CDR2 FRNRAP, per germline. Here the CDR3 DNA reads TGTGCTAGTGGACCGGGACAGGGGTACGAGCAGTACTTC. Translating gives CASGPGQGYEQYF.

The chain couples TRBV27 to TRBJ2-5; D remains ambiguous. Germline V gene data show CDR1 as MNHEY and CDR2 as SMNVEV (reference sequence). V lost 4 bases, J lost 5 bases, and 17 bases lay in between. The length of the CDR3 is 15 residues. The CDR3 bases are TGTGCCAGCAGTTCAGACGGCCCCATCGGGGAGACCCAGTACTTC. Its protein is CASSSDGPIGETQYF.

The chain's CDR3 is CASSLDQGASTEAFF. CDR3 coding DNA: TGCGCCAGCAGCTTGGATCAGGGGGCGAGCACTGAAGCTTTCTTT. This rearrangement joins TRBV5-1 to TRBJ1-1; 8 bases align to TRBD1. This CDR3 has 15 residues. CDR1 is SGHRS, CDR2 YFSETQ, per germline. V dropped 0 bases and J dropped 4; count of bases not matched to a gene: 5. Using reference TRBV5-1 and TRBJ1-1 for the parts outside the CDR3, the full variable domain is KAGVTQTPRYLIKTRGQQVTLSCSPISGHRSVSWYQQTPGQGLQFLFEYFSETQRNKGNFPGRFSGRQFSNSRSEMNVSTLELGDSALYLCASSLDQGASTEAFFGQGTRLTVV.

The chain joins TRBV6-1 to TRBJ2-2; D may be TRBD1 (6 bases). V gave up 7 bases and J gave up 8 bases, with 14 bases separating them. The germline V gene encodes CDR1 MNHNS and CDR2 SASEGT. The CDR3 is 13 residues long. In DNA form, the CDR3 reads TGTGCCAGCATCCCAGGGGACGCGGGGGAGCTGTTTTTT. This translates into CASIPGDAGELFF.

The chain employs TRBV10-2 and TRBJ2-5; maybe TRBD2 (5 bases). V lost 4 bases and J lost 0, with 9 bases in between. The CDR3 contains 14 residues. Germline V gene data show CDR1 as WSHSY and CDR2 as SAAADI. The CDR3 sequence: CASSVAGYQETQYF. DNA for the CDR3: TGCGCCAGCAGTGTCGCGGGTTACCAAGAGACCCAGTACTTC.

The chain uses TRBV29-1 and TRBJ2-5; tentatively, D is TRBD2 (5 bases). Deletions cut 7 bases from V and 0 bases from J, with 18 bases between. There are 15 residues in the CDR3. Per the germline V gene, CDR1 is SQVTM and CDR2 is ANQGSEA. The CDR3 is CSAYGGDQYQETQYF. The CDR3 nucleotides are TGCAGCGCCTATGGAGGCGACCAATACCAAGAGACCCAGTACTTC.

The chain has TRBV27 and TRBJ2-3; 8 bases line up with TRBD2. Trimming took 2 bases from V and 5 from J; bases not matched to a gene: 3. From germline, CDR1 is MNHEY and CDR2 SMNVEV (reference sequence). The length of the CDR3 is 14 residues. As DNA, the CDR3 is TGTGCCAGCAGTTTAGGACTAGCCGGAGATACGCAGTATTTT. The encoded protein is CASSLGLAGDTQYF.

This clone has ten or more counts. The genes are TRBV6-1 and TRBJ1-6; TRBD1 agrees at 8 bases. The CDR3 extends over 15 amino acids. J gave up 5 bases and V 2 bases, and 2 bases lay outside the gene matches. Per the germline V gene, CDR1 is MNHNS and CDR2 is SASEGT. The CDR3 nucleotides are TGTGCCAGCAGTGAACAGGGGGCAGATAATTCACCCCTCCACTTT. Its translation is CASSEQGADNSPLHF.

The chain links TRBV28 to TRBJ2-1; 11 nucleotides match TRBD2. CDR3 length: 16 amino acids. The V gene's germline CDR1 is MDHEN and CDR2 SYDVKM. With V trimmed by 6 bases and J by 9 bases, 13 bases remained unmatched. For the CDR3, the DNA is TGTGCCAGCAGGGCTAGCGGGAGGCACCCTCGAGGTGAGCAGTTCTTC. It is translated as CASRASGRHPRGEQFF.

The rearrangement joins TRBV19 to TRBJ2-1, with a tentative D call TRBD2 (6 bases). The CDR3 covers 14 residues. Trimming shortened V by 6 bases and J by 0 bases, and 9 bases separated the two germline ends. Germline V CDR1 and CDR2: LNHDA, SQIVND (reference sequence). CDR3 region: CASSRGYSYNEQFF. The CDR3, as DNA: TGTGCCAGTAGCCGGGGGTACTCCTACAATGAGCAGTTCTTC.

V is TRBV19 and J is TRBJ2-5, with a tentative D call TRBD1 (6 bases). Germline values: CDR1 LNHDA, CDR2 SQIVND (reference sequence). V lost 6 bases to trimming and J lost 3 bases, with 8 bases between them. CDR3 length equals 12 residues. The CDR3 sequence is CASRDRKETQYF. The DNA for the CDR3 is TGTGCCAGTAGGGACAGAAAAGAGACCCAGTACTTC.

The chain recombines TRBV7-2 with TRBJ2-5; 7 bases align to TRBD2. The germline V gene encodes CDR1 SGHTA and CDR2 FQGNSA. Trimming took 3 bases from V and 2 from J; bases not matched to a gene: 6. The CDR3 covers 15 residues. CDR3 DNA sequence: TGTGCCAGCAGCTTGCAGAGCGGGGCTCAAGAGACCCAGTACTTC. Translating it yields CASSLQSGAQETQYF. Full variable domain (rest looked up from reference TRBV7-2 and TRBJ2-5): GAGVSQSPSNKVTEKGKDVELRCDPISGHTALYWYRQSLGQGLEFLIYFQGNSAPDKSGLPSDRFSAERTGGSVSTLTIQRTQQEDSAVYLCASSLQSGAQETQYFGPGTRLLVL.

This chain uses TRBV28 with TRBJ2-1; D may be TRBD1 (6 bases). The CDR3 length is 15 residues. V lost 0 bases and J 8 bases, leaving 14 bases between the germline ends. Germline assignment: CDR1 MDHEN and CDR2 SYDVKM. The chain's CDR3 is CASSLWDSSPDEQFF. The DNA for the CDR3 is TGTGCCAGCAGTTTATGGGACAGCTCACCGGATGAGCAGTTCTTC.

The V gene is TRBV28, the J gene TRBJ1-1; 7 bases align to TRBD1. V lost 3 bases to trimming and J lost 4 bases; unmatched junction nucleotides: 8. CDR1 MDHEN and CDR2 SYDVKM come from the germline V gene. The CDR3 spans 15 residues. In DNA form, the CDR3 reads TGTGCCAGCAGTTTCTACTCTAGGGGGCCCACTGAAGCTTTCTTT. The encoded protein is CASSFYSRGPTEAFF.

This chain links TRBV27 with TRBJ2-1; TRBD2 might be the D (5 bases). The germline gives CDR1 MNHEY, CDR2 SMNVEV (reference sequence). The CDR3 totals 14 residues. Trimming left V 6 bases short and J 7 bases short, with 16 bases between. The CDR3 protein is CASSPGSFSNEQFF. Written as DNA, the CDR3 is TGTGCCAGCAGCCCGGGATCTTTCAGTAATGAGCAGTTCTTC.

The rearrangement joins TRBV7-9 to TRBJ1-2, with 11 positions matching TRBD1. J was trimmed by 8 bases and V by 5 bases; bases with no gene match: 7. The CDR3 is made up of 14 amino acids. Germline CDR1 SEHNR, CDR2 FQNEAQ (reference sequence). The CDR3, as DNA: TGTGCCAGCAGCCTAGGGACAGGGGGTCGAGGCTACACCTTC. As protein: CASSLGTGGRGYTF.

The chain combines TRBV19 with TRBJ2-3; D might be TRBD2 (6 bases). Germline assignment: CDR1 LNHDA and CDR2 SQIVND (reference sequence). V was shortened by 2 bases and J by 6 bases, with 12 bases between the two germline ends. The CDR3 has 14 amino acids. CDR3 in amino acids: CASSIRRGADTQYF. The CDR3, as DNA: TGTGCCAGTAGTATACGCCGCGGGGCCGATACGCAGTATTTT.